This T cell receptor (beta chain) was obtained from a study of T-cell memory formation after mild COVID-19 (dated by TCRdb to about 2021). Describing the broader study: TCR sequence clusters from the two donors were largely donor specific. The cohort comprised two young, previously healthy adult volunteers, one female and one male. In two donors, T-cell clones that expanded and contracted after mild COVID-19 were followed by sequencing TCRalpha and TCRbeta repertoires longitudinally. Results the study describes overall, beyond this receptor: SARS-CoV-2 specificity was not confirmed for the second-wave clones peaking on day 37. Some responding clones were found in pre-infection memory, which suggests that pre-existing cross-reactive memory T cells took part in the SARS-CoV-2 response. Clones contracting from day 15 to 85 had balanced CD4/CD8 phenotypes, while a second wave expanding from day 15 to 37 was biased towards CD4+. Contracting CD4+ clones appeared mostly in the CM and EM memory subsets, whereas CD8+ clones were enriched in EMRA. Only a couple of mild cases were covered by the study, and larger cohorts that include severe cases with pre-infection samples were considered necessary.

Ficoll-Paque density gradient centrifugation was used to isolate PBMCs. This clonotype has a count of ten or more. Its antigen is not yet known. No quality values exist for individual bases; no much larger clone is one base distant. TCRdb records Illumina NovaSeq 6000 as the sequencer. TCRalpha and TCRbeta cDNA libraries were constructed by 5'RACE with constant-segment primers, with sample barcodes and unique molecular identifiers being introduced. Trizol reagent was used to extract RNA from every sample. Libraries were amplified in two PCR steps, with a second sample barcode and Illumina TruSeq adapters added in the second step. Sequencing of libraries was performed on an Illumina NovaSeq with 2 x 150 bp paired-end reads. The published analysis was carried out like this. Reads were demultiplexed and collapsed into UMI-guided consensus sequences with migec v1.2.7. With mixcr v2.1.11, UMI consensuses were aligned to TRA and TRB V and J templates and assembled into clonotypes. Clonotypes were classified as expanded or contracted when called significant by both edgeR and NoisET, with noise models trained on biological replicates. For edgeR calls, a false discovery rate-adjusted p below 0.01 and a log2 fold-change threshold of 1 were applied. As an exploratory analysis of dynamics, max-normalized trajectories of the 1000 most abundant clonotypes were examined by PCA with hierarchical clustering. Each responding clone was given a CD4 or CD8 phenotype based on the CD4+ and CD8+ repertoires, which had been sequenced separately. TCRdb trimmed public reads at Q25 via fastp, called clones via MiXCR and kept in-frame beta chains. Every entry covers one CDR3 protein and lists the most common genes and DNA from its rows. TCRdb's processing, not the authors', yielded these V and J calls. The sample table contains 310,000 or so distinct CDR3 sequences; only one count was recorded for less than 20% of them. The ten largest clones represent around 23% of the sample.

The clonotype comes from a man younger than 35 who had mild COVID-19 (a few samples of this study predate the infection). The sample titles of this study are shuffled in the database, so cell type and time point are left out; the donor was told from shared clones. Sequences were obtained from PBMCs or a T cell subset sorted from them (not recorded which).

The DNA is as follows: TGCAGTGCTCGCCCCCGGGGCAGCTGGACAGATACGCAGTATTTT. Translated, it gives CSARPRGSWTDTQYF. Recombination connected TRBV20-1 to TRBJ2-3; the D gene could be either TRBD1 or TRBD2, each agreeing at 5 bases. The germline V gene (reference sequence) sets CDR1 to DFQATT and CDR2 to SNEGSKA. Deletion took 5 bases off V and 3 bases off J, with a span of 18 bases between the germline ends. The CDR3 numbers 15 residues from cysteine through phenylalanine. Only CDR3 DNA remains: 45 bases, in frame from the first base.